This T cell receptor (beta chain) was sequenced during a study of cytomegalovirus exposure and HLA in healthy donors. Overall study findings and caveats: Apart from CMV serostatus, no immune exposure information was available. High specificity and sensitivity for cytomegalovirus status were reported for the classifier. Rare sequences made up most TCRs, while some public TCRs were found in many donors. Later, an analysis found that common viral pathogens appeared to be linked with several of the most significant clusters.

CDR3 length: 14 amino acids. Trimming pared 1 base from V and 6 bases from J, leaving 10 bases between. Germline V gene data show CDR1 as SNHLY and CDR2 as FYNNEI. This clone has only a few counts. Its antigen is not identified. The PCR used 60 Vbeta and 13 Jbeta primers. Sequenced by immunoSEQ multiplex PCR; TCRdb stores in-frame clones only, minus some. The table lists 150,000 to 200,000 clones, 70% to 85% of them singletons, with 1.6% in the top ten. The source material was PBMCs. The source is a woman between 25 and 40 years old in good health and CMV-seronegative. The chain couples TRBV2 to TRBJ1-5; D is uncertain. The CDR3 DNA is TGTGCCAGCAGTGAAGGGAGGTTAGCTCAGCCCCAGCATTTT. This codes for CASSEGRLAQPQHF.